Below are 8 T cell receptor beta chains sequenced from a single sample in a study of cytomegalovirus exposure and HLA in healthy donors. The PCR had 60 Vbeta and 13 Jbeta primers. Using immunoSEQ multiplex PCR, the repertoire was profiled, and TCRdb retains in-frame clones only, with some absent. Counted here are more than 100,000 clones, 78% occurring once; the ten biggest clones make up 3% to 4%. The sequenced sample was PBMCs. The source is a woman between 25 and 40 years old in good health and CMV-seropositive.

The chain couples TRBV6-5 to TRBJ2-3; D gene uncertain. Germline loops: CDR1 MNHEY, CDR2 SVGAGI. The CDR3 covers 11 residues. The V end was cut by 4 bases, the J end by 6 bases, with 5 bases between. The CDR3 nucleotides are TGTGCCAGCAGTTTCCGGGATACGCAGTATTTT. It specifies CASSFRDTQYF.

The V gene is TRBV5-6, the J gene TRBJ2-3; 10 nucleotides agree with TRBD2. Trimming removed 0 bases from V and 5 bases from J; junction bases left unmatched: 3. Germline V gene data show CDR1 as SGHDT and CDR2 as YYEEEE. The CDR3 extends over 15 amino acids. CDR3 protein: CASSLVAGGVDTQYF. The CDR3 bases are TGTGCCAGCAGCTTGGTAGCGGGGGGAGTAGATACGCAGTATTTT.

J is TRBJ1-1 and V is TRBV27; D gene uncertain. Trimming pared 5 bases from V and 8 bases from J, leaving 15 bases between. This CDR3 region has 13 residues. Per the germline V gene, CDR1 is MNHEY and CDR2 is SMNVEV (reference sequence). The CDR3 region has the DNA TGTGCCAGCAGTCCACTCCCCGGGGAAGAAGCTTTCTTT. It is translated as CASSPLPGEEAFF.

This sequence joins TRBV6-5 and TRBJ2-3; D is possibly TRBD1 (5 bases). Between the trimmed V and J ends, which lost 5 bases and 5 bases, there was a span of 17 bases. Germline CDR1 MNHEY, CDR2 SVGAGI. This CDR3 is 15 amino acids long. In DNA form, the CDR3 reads TGTGCCAGCAGTCCCACAGGCCACGGTAGAGATACGCAGTATTTT. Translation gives CASSPTGHGRDTQYF.

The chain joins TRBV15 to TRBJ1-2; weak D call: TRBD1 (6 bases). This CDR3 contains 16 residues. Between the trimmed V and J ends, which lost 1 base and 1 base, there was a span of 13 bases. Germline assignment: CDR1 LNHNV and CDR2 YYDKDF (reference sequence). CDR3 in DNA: TGTGCCACCAGCAGAGGGGCGGGGGGCTTTAACTATGGCTACACCTTC. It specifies CATSRGAGGFNYGYTF.

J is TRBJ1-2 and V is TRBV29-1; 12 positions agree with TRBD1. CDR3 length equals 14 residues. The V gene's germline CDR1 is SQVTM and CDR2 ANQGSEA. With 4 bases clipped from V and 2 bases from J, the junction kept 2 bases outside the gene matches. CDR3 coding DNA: TGCAGCGTTGTGGGACAGGGGGCAAACTATGGCTACACCTTC. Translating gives CSVVGQGANYGYTF.

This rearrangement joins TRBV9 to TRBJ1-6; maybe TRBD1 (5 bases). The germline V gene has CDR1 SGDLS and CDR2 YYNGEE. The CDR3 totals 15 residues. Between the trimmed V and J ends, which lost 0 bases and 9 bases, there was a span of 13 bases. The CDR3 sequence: CASSVAGGSGSPLHF. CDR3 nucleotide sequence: TGTGCCAGCAGCGTAGCGGGGGGATCGGGTTCACCCCTCCACTTT.

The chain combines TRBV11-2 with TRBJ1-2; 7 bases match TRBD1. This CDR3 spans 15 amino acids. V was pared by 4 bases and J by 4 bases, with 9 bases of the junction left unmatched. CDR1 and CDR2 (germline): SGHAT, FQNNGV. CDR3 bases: TGTGCCAGCAGCTCCCCCCGGACAGGTTCCTATGGCTACACCTTC. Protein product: CASSSPRTGSYGYTF. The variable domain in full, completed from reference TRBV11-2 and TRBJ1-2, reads EAGVAQSPRYKIIEKRQSVAFWCNPISGHATLYWYQQILGQGPKLLIQFQNNGVVDDSQLPKDRFSAERLKGVDSTLKIQPAKLEDSAVYLCASSSPRTGSYGYTFGSGTRLTVV.